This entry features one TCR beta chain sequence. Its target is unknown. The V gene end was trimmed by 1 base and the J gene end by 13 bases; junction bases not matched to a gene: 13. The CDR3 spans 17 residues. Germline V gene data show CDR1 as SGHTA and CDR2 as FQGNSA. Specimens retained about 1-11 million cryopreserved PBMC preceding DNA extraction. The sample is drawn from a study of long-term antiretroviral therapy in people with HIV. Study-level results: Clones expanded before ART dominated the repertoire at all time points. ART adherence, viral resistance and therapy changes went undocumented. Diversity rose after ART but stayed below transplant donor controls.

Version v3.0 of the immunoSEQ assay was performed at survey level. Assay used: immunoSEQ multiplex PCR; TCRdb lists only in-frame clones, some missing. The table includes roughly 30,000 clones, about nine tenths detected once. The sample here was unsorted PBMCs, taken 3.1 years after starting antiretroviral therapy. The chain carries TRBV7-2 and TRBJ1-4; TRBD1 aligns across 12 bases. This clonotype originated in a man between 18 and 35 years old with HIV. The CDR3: CASSLGPGQGAGQGLFF. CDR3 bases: TGTGCCAGCAGCTTAGGCCCGGGACAGGGGGCAGGACAGGGACTGTTTTTT.